The rows below give T cell receptor beta chains drawn from one sample of a study of blood T cell repertoires in COVID-19. The method was immunoSEQ multiplex PCR; TCRdb's version includes in-frame clones alone and lacks a portion of them. The data contain about 240,000 clones, roughly 83% of them singletons. Sample: peripheral blood. Receptor source: a woman older than 75 with acute or convalescent COVID-19. CDR3s include the opening cysteine and the closing phenylalanine or tryptophan. The D gene is left open where the match is weak. The size field is filled for only some rows; it gives once, few, many or a size class.

D gene: .; V gene: TRBV19; clone size: .; J gene: TRBJ2-5; CDR3 DNA: TGTGCCAGTAGTATAGCCAGGGACTCAGCGGAGACCCAGTACTTC; CDR3 protein: CASSIARDSAETQYF
D gene: .; V gene: TRBV7-3; clone size: .; J gene: TRBJ2-3; CDR3 DNA: TGTGCCAGCAGCTCACCGACGGGGGACTTCACAGATACGCAGTATTTT; CDR3 protein: CASSSPTGDFTDTQYF
D gene: .; V gene: TRBV10-3; clone size: few; J gene: TRBJ1-4; CDR3 DNA: TGTGCCATCAGTAAGGGGACTACAACTAATGAAAAACTGTTTTTT; CDR3 protein: CAISKGTTTNEKLFF
D gene: TRBD2; V gene: TRBV28; clone size: .; J gene: TRBJ2-7; CDR3 DNA: TGTGCCAGCAGTTTCCGGGGGGGCTCCTACGAGCAGTACTTC; CDR3 protein: CASSFRGGSYEQYF
D gene: .; V gene: TRBV2; clone size: .; J gene: TRBJ2-2; CDR3 DNA: TGTGCCAGCAGTGACAGGGGCGGAGGGGAGCTGTTTTTT; CDR3 protein: CASSDRGGGELFF
D gene: .; V gene: TRBV2; clone size: .; J gene: TRBJ1-6; CDR3 DNA: TGTGCCAGCAGTCTAGGGGCCCCAAATTCACCCCTCCACTTT; CDR3 protein: CASSLGAPNSPLHF
D gene: .; V gene: TRBV2; clone size: .; J gene: TRBJ1-4; CDR3 DNA: TGTGCCAGCGGTGGCGGTAAACTGTTTTTT; CDR3 protein: CASGGGKLFF
D gene: .; V gene: TRBV18; clone size: .; J gene: TRBJ2-2; CDR3 DNA: TGTGCCAGCTCACCGCGTGGTAGGGGTCCCGCCGGGGAGCTGTTTTTT; CDR3 protein: CASSPRGRGPAGELFF
D gene: .; V gene: TRBV19; clone size: .; J gene: TRBJ1-4; CDR3 DNA: TGTGCCAGTAGTCCCTCCGCGGGGCCTAATGAAAAACTGTTTTTT; CDR3 protein: CASSPSAGPNEKLFF
D gene: .; V gene: TRBV23-1; clone size: .; J gene: TRBJ1-5; CDR3 DNA: TGCGCCAGCAGTCAAGGGGGGGCGGCCCATCAGCCCCAGCATTTT; CDR3 protein: CASSQGGAAHQPQHF
D gene: TRBD1; V gene: TRBV9; clone size: few; J gene: TRBJ2-7; CDR3 DNA: TGTGCCAGCAGCGTAGGGGACCGGACAGGAGCATTAGGCGAGCAGTACTTC; CDR3 protein: CASSVGDRTGALGEQYF
D gene: .; V gene: TRBV28; clone size: .; J gene: TRBJ2-2; CDR3 DNA: TGTGCCAGCAGTTTAGAAGGGGCGAATACCGGGGAGCTGTTTTTT; CDR3 protein: CASSLEGANTGELFF
D gene: TRBD2; V gene: TRBV7-9; clone size: .; J gene: TRBJ2-2; CDR3 DNA: TGTGCCAGCAGCCTACTAGGCGGGGGACCGAACACCGGGGAGCTGTTTTTT; CDR3 protein: CASSLLGGGPNTGELFF
D gene: .; V gene: TRBV3-1/TRBV3-2; clone size: .; J gene: TRBJ2-3; CDR3 DNA: TGTGCCAGCAGCCCCTCGACAGACAGGTTCACAGATACGCAGTATTTT; CDR3 protein: CASSPSTDRFTDTQYF
D gene: .; V gene: TRBV7-2; clone size: .; J gene: TRBJ2-5; CDR3 DNA: TGTGCCAGCAGCTTAGAGTTCGGGAACCAACAAGAGACCCAGTACTTC; CDR3 protein: CASSLEFGNQQETQYF
D gene: TRBD1; V gene: TRBV5-1; clone size: .; J gene: TRBJ2-1; CDR3 DNA: TGCGCCAGCACTCAGGGGGCGAACTACAATGAGCAGTTCTTC; CDR3 protein: CASTQGANYNEQFF
D gene: .; V gene: TRBV5-4; clone size: .; J gene: TRBJ1-1; CDR3 DNA: TGTGCCAGCAGCCAACAGAAGGGGCGTCTTGCTGAAGCTTTCTTT; CDR3 protein: CASSQQKGRLAEAFF
D gene: .; V gene: TRBV2; clone size: .; J gene: TRBJ1-1; CDR3 DNA: TGTGCCAGCAGTCTGGACACGTGGGCTTTCTTT; CDR3 protein: CASSLDTWAFF
D gene: TRBD2; V gene: TRBV5-6; clone size: .; J gene: TRBJ2-3; CDR3 DNA: TGTGCCAGCAGCTGGACTAGGATACTCACAGATACGCAGTATTTT; CDR3 protein: CASSWTRILTDTQYF
D gene: .; V gene: TRBV4-1; clone size: .; J gene: TRBJ1-4; CDR3 DNA: TGCGCCAGCAGCCCACCCGGGAGGAATGAAAAACTGTTTTTT; CDR3 protein: CASSPPGRNEKLFF
D gene: .; V gene: TRBV30; clone size: .; J gene: TRBJ1-6; CDR3 DNA: TGTGCCTGGAGTGTAAGGGGCAGGGGTTCCTATAATTCACCCCTCCACTTT; CDR3 protein: CAWSVRGRGSYNSPLHF
D gene: .; V gene: TRBV6-5; clone size: .; J gene: TRBJ1-5; CDR3 DNA: TGTGCCAGCAGCCGGGACTCTCATCAGCCCCAGCATTTT; CDR3 protein: CASSRDSHQPQHF
D gene: .; V gene: TRBV9; clone size: .; J gene: TRBJ1-2; CDR3 DNA: TGTGCCAGCAGCGTAACCCCCCAGACAGGCAACTATGGCTACACCTTC; CDR3 protein: CASSVTPQTGNYGYTF
D gene: TRBD2; V gene: TRBV4-1; clone size: .; J gene: TRBJ2-3; CDR3 DNA: TGCGCCAGCAGCCAAGAGCGGGGGGTGGGGGCAGATACGCAGTATTTT; CDR3 protein: CASSQERGVGADTQYF
D gene: .; V gene: TRBV7-6; clone size: once; J gene: TRBJ2-7; CDR3 DNA: TGTGCCAGCAGTCCCCTCCTCACAGGGTCCTACGAGCAGTACTTC; CDR3 protein: CASSPLLTGSYEQYF
D gene: TRBD2; V gene: TRBV7-2; clone size: .; J gene: TRBJ2-5; CDR3 DNA: TGTGCCAGCAGCTTCCAAAGACTAGCGGGGGGCCAAGAGACCCAGTACTTC; CDR3 protein: CASSFQRLAGGQETQYF
D gene: TRBD1; V gene: TRBV19; clone size: .; J gene: TRBJ2-7; CDR3 DNA: TGTGCCAGTAGTACGACCCCCGGGACAGGGTACTACGAGCAGTACTTC; CDR3 protein: CASSTTPGTGYYEQYF
D gene: .; V gene: TRBV2; clone size: .; J gene: TRBJ2-1; CDR3 DNA: TGTGCCAGCAGTGAAATCCCGGGGAACAATGAGCAGTTCTTC; CDR3 protein: CASSEIPGNNEQFF
D gene: TRBD1; V gene: TRBV19; clone size: .; J gene: TRBJ2-5; CDR3 DNA: TGTGCCAGTAGTATGAGAGGGGGCCTTGTAGACGAGACCCAGTACTTC; CDR3 protein: CASSMRGGLVDETQYF
D gene: TRBD2; V gene: TRBV4-1; clone size: .; J gene: TRBJ2-1; CDR3 DNA: TGCGCCAGCAGCCAAGATGATACTAGCGGGGGGGCCTACAATGAGCAGTTCTTC; CDR3 protein: CASSQDDTSGGAYNEQFF
D gene: TRBD1; V gene: TRBV19; clone size: .; J gene: TRBJ2-3; CDR3 DNA: TGTGCCAGTAGTACCAGGACAGGCAGCACAGATACGCAGTATTTT; CDR3 protein: CASSTRTGSTDTQYF
D gene: TRBD1; V gene: TRBV7-9; clone size: .; J gene: TRBJ1-4; CDR3 DNA: TGTGCCAGCAGCTTGGACAGGGGAACTAATGAAAAACTGTTTTTT; CDR3 protein: CASSLDRGTNEKLFF
D gene: .; V gene: TRBV5-5; clone size: .; J gene: TRBJ1-2; CDR3 DNA: TGTGCCAGCAGCGCACAAGAAAACTATGGCTACACCTTC; CDR3 protein: CASSAQENYGYTF
D gene: .; V gene: TRBV18; clone size: .; J gene: TRBJ1-1; CDR3 DNA: TGTGCCAGCTCACCGGCACAGCCGAACACTGAAGCTTTCTTT; CDR3 protein: CASSPAQPNTEAFF
D gene: .; V gene: TRBV9; clone size: .; J gene: TRBJ1-6; CDR3 DNA: TGTGCCAGCAGCGTTCAGGGGCAGGACGGGTCACCCCTCCACTTT; CDR3 protein: CASSVQGQDGSPLHF
D gene: TRBD1; V gene: TRBV2; clone size: .; J gene: TRBJ1-2; CDR3 DNA: TGTGCCAGCAGTTTCCGGGACAGGGATGGCTACACCTTC; CDR3 protein: CASSFRDRDGYTF
D gene: TRBD2; V gene: TRBV4-2; clone size: few; J gene: TRBJ2-2; CDR3 DNA: TGTGCCAGCAGCCAAGGGACTAGCGGGGGGCAGAACACCGGGGAGCTGTTTTTT; CDR3 protein: CASSQGTSGGQNTGELFF
D gene: .; V gene: TRBV28; clone size: .; J gene: TRBJ1-2; CDR3 DNA: TGTGCCAGCAGTCCAAACTATGGCTACACCTTC; CDR3 protein: CASSPNYGYTF
D gene: .; V gene: TRBV7-9; clone size: .; J gene: TRBJ1-1; CDR3 DNA: TGTGCCAGCAGCTCTCCGCCTGACGGGTGGACTGAAGCTTTCTTT; CDR3 protein: CASSSPPDGWTEAFF
D gene: TRBD1; V gene: TRBV27; clone size: .; J gene: TRBJ1-2; CDR3 DNA: TGTGCCAGCAGCCTCGGACAGGGGGCTGGCTACACCTTC; CDR3 protein: CASSLGQGAGYTF
D gene: .; V gene: TRBV19; clone size: .; J gene: TRBJ2-3; CDR3 DNA: TGTGCCAGTAGATGGAGTAGCGGCCCAAGCACAGATACGCAGTATTTT; CDR3 protein: CASRWSSGPSTDTQYF
D gene: TRBD1; V gene: TRBV6-5; clone size: few; J gene: TRBJ2-7; CDR3 DNA: TGTGCCAGCAGTACCCCCGGGACAGGGTTGGACGAGCAGTACTTC; CDR3 protein: CASSTPGTGLDEQYF
D gene: TRBD2; V gene: TRBV5-4; clone size: .; J gene: TRBJ2-5; CDR3 DNA: TGTGCCAGCAGCCCAAGCGGGGCACTGAGAGAGACCCAGTACTTC; CDR3 protein: CASSPSGALRETQYF
D gene: .; V gene: TRBV3-1/TRBV3-2; clone size: .; J gene: TRBJ1-1; CDR3 DNA: TGTGCCAGCAGCTCAAGGGGGAACACTGAAGCTTTCTTT; CDR3 protein: CASSSRGNTEAFF
D gene: TRBD2; V gene: TRBV5-1; clone size: .; J gene: TRBJ2-5; CDR3 DNA: TGCGCCAGCAGCTTGGCTGGCGGGGGGGTGGAGACCCAGTACTTC; CDR3 protein: CASSLAGGGVETQYF
D gene: .; V gene: TRBV4-1; clone size: once; J gene: TRBJ1-4; CDR3 DNA: TGCGCCAGCAGCCAAGGTGGGGCAGGTGGTGAAAAACTGTTTTTT; CDR3 protein: CASSQGGAGGEKLFF
D gene: .; V gene: TRBV5-1; clone size: .; J gene: TRBJ2-7; CDR3 DNA: TGCGCCAGCAGCTTGGTCCCCATCACTCCGGTTTACCACGCTGAGCAGTACTTC; CDR3 protein: CASSLVPITPVYHAEQYF
D gene: .; V gene: TRBV5-1; clone size: few; J gene: TRBJ2-2; CDR3 DNA: TGCGCCAGCAGCTTGGACTATAACACCGGGGAGCTGTTTTTT; CDR3 protein: CASSLDYNTGELFF
D gene: TRBD1; V gene: TRBV28; clone size: once; J gene: TRBJ1-5; CDR3 DNA: TGTGCCAGCAGTCGGACAGGGCAAAATCAGCCCCAGCATTTT; CDR3 protein: CASSRTGQNQPQHF
D gene: .; V gene: TRBV3-1/TRBV3-2; clone size: .; J gene: TRBJ1-1; CDR3 DNA: TGTGCCAGCAGCCAAGGCGTCAACACTGAAGCTTTCTTT; CDR3 protein: CASSQGVNTEAFF
D gene: TRBD1; V gene: TRBV19; clone size: .; J gene: TRBJ1-5; CDR3 DNA: TGTGCCAGTAGTCGACAGGGAGAGCAGCCCCAGCATTTT; CDR3 protein: CASSRQGEQPQHF
D gene: .; V gene: TRBV12-5; clone size: .; J gene: TRBJ1-2; CDR3 DNA: TGTGCTAGTGGTCCTGGTTACAGGGAGAACTATGGCTACACCTTC; CDR3 protein: CASGPGYRENYGYTF
D gene: TRBD1; V gene: TRBV10-1; clone size: .; J gene: TRBJ2-7; CDR3 DNA: TGCGCCAGCAGTGAAGGTAGACAGGGAACCTACGAGCAGTACTTC; CDR3 protein: CASSEGRQGTYEQYF
D gene: .; V gene: TRBV7-8; clone size: .; J gene: TRBJ1-3; CDR3 DNA: TGTGCCAGCAGGCGGACTTCGATGCGGTCTGGAAACACCATATATTTT; CDR3 protein: CASRRTSMRSGNTIYF
D gene: .; V gene: TRBV5-8; clone size: .; J gene: TRBJ2-2; CDR3 DNA: TGTGCCAGCAACCTGGTCGGTGGCGGGGAGCTGTTTTTT; CDR3 protein: CASNLVGGGELFF
D gene: .; V gene: TRBV2; clone size: .; J gene: TRBJ2-3; CDR3 DNA: TGTGCCAGCAGTGATAGCGCGAGCACAGATACGCAGTATTTT; CDR3 protein: CASSDSASTDTQYF
D gene: TRBD1; V gene: TRBV4-1; clone size: few; J gene: TRBJ2-7; CDR3 DNA: TGCGCCAGCAGCCGGGACAGGGAGGTGCGCGAGCAGTACTTC; CDR3 protein: CASSRDREVREQYF